The next 20 T cell receptor beta chains were all read from a single sample in a study of shared clonotypes between healthy human individuals. TCRdb's table, derived via immunoSEQ multiplex PCR, lists solely in-frame clones and lacks some. The sample records roughly 2.2 million clones, about nine tenths being singletons. Sequencing input: naive CD4+ T cells from PBMCs. This sample's subset: CD45RA+ positively selected. These receptors all stem from a man aged 18 to 35 in good health. Some clones in this sample may be carry-over from other donors' samples.

Notes on this clone: The same CDR3 is also encoded by other DNA sequences in this sample. The chain couples TRBV5-1 to TRBJ2-3, with 9 bases identical to TRBD1. CDR3 size: 16 residues. V shed 3 bases, J shed 1 base, and the junction held 6 bases outside the gene matches. Germline-derived CDR1 and CDR2 are SGHRS and YFSETQ. The CDR3 coding sequence is TGCGCCAGCAGCTGGGGACAGGGTGGGGGCACAGATACGCAGTATTTT. This encodes CASSWGQGGGTDTQYF. Filled out from reference TRBV5-1 and TRBJ2-3, the complete variable domain reads KAGVTQTPRYLIKTRGQQVTLSCSPISGHRSVSWYQQTPGQGLQFLFEYFSETQRNKGNFPGRFSGRQFSNSRSEMNVSTLELGDSALYLCASSWGQGGGTDTQYFGPGTRLTVL.

This chain connects TRBV5-1 to TRBJ2-1, with D maybe TRBD2 (6 bases). V lost 0 bases and J lost 3, with 22 bases in between. Germline lookup yields CDR1 SGHRS and CDR2 YFSETQ. This CDR3 region has 19 residues. The CDR3: CASSLVPTTLRTIYNEQFF. The CDR3 nucleotides are TGCGCCAGCAGCTTGGTTCCGACAACCCTTCGGACTATCTACAATGAGCAGTTCTTC.

Here the CDR3 DNA reads TGTGCCAGCCGCCCAGGGGCAGGTTTGAACACTGAAGCTTTCTTT. Its translation: CASRPGAGLNTEAFF. J is TRBJ1-1 and V is TRBV6-4; tentative D call: TRBD1 (6 bases). Trimming stripped 8 bases from V and 0 bases from J, with 16 bases between. The CDR3 is 15 residues long. The germline V gene has CDR1 MRHNA and CDR2 SNTAGT.

V usage is TRBV28 and J usage is TRBJ2-4, with unresolved D. The germline V and J ends were trimmed by 4 bases and 9 bases, with 19 bases remaining between them. The CDR3 consists of 15 residues. Germline CDR1 MDHEN, CDR2 SYDVKM. Here the CDR3 reads CASSSEAVGSVIQYF. The CDR3 DNA reads as TGTGCCAGCAGTTCTGAGGCGGTGGGTTCGGTCATTCAGTACTTC.

The J gene is TRBJ2-5, the V gene TRBV5-1; 13 bases are shared with TRBD2. The V gene end was trimmed by 4 bases and the J gene end by 3 bases; junction bases not matched to a gene: 6. The CDR3 is 16 residues long. Germline-derived CDR1 and CDR2 are SGHRS and YFSETQ. The CDR3 region has the DNA TGCGCCAGCAGCCAAGGACTAGCGGGAGTGGAAGAGACCCAGTACTTC. It encodes CASSQGLAGVEETQYF.

Concerning this clone: In the same sample, other DNA sequences code for this CDR3. V usage is TRBV7-2 and J usage is TRBJ1-5; 8 nucleotides line up with TRBD1. The CDR3 has 13 residues. Germline CDR1 reads SGHTA; CDR2 reads FQGNSA. J lost 5 bases, V lost 5 bases, and 2 bases had no gene match. Here the CDR3 reads CASSPDRDQPQHF. CDR3 bases: TGTGCCAGCAGCCCGGACAGGGATCAGCCCCAGCATTTT.

The chain carries TRBV29-1 and TRBJ1-1; TRBD1 might be the D (5 bases). CDR1 and CDR2 from the germline V gene are SQVTM and ANQGSEA. The CDR3 has 11 residues. With 5 bases removed from V and 10 bases from J, the gap between germline ends came to 14 bases. The CDR3 spells CSVPTGGAAFF. The DNA for the CDR3 is TGCAGCGTTCCGACGGGAGGGGCAGCTTTCTTT.

Only a few counts were recorded for this clone. This rearrangement joins TRBV19 to TRBJ1-5; a possible D gene is TRBD1 (5 bases). V was pared by 5 bases and J by 6 bases, with 11 bases between. From germline, CDR1 is LNHDA and CDR2 SQIVND (reference sequence). The CDR3 runs 13 residues. As DNA, the CDR3 is TGTGCCAGTAGTGCCCGGGGCGGTCAGCCCCAGCATTTT. This sequence encodes CASSARGGQPQHF.

The chain joins TRBV6-5 to TRBJ1-2; D is unresolved. The CDR3 length is 15 residues. CDR1 and CDR2 (germline): MNHEY, SVGAGI. The ends were cut back, 2 bases at V and 0 bases at J, with 10 bases in the middle. The CDR3 DNA sequence: TGTGCCAGCAGTTACGCCGGTCTCGCTAACTATGGCTACACCTTC. It specifies CASSYAGLANYGYTF.

The chain combines TRBV5-6 with TRBJ1-1; 9 positions agree with TRBD1. Trimming cost V 4 bases and J 0 bases; bases outside gene matches: 10. Germline values: CDR1 SGHDT, CDR2 YYEEEE. This CDR3 region has 17 residues. The CDR3 region has the DNA TGTGCCAGCAGCCCGGCGGGGACAGGGACCATGAACACTGAAGCTTTCTTT. It specifies CASSPAGTGTMNTEAFF.

This clone showed up just once. The chain uses TRBV5-1 and TRBJ1-1; no clear D gene. Germline assignment: CDR1 SGHRS and CDR2 YFSETQ. The length of the CDR3 is 14 residues. V lost 4 bases, J lost 2 bases, and 12 bases lay in between. CDR3 nucleotide sequence: TGCGCCAGCAGCGCGCGCGGTCCTAACACTGAAGCTTTCTTT. It codes for CASSARGPNTEAFF.

This rearrangement joins TRBV10-3 to TRBJ1-2; D is unclear. V was trimmed by 4 bases and J by 4 bases, leaving 10 bases between them. The length of the CDR3 is 13 residues. Germline V lookup: CDR1 ENHRY, CDR2 SYGVKD. DNA of the CDR3: TGTGCCATCAGTGGGAAGGTGGGCTATGGCTACACCTTC. Its protein is CAISGKVGYGYTF.

The gene calls are TRBV29-1 and TRBJ1-3, with a weak D call TRBD1 (6 bases). Germline V lookup: CDR1 SQVTM, CDR2 ANQGSEA. Trimming took off 6 bases at V and 1 base at J, with 10 bases between the two ends. The CDR3 consists of 13 residues. In nucleotides, the CDR3 is TGCAGCGTGAACGACAGGTCTGGAAACACCATATATTTT. It encodes CSVNDRSGNTIYF.

This chain joins TRBV4-1 and TRBJ2-7, with 11 bases lining up with TRBD2. CDR3 size: 16 residues. Germline lookup yields CDR1 MGHRA and CDR2 YSYEKL. After removal of 4 bases from V and 4 bases from J, the junction contained 9 bases not matched to a gene. The CDR3 DNA sequence: TGCGCCAGCAGCCGCCGGGGACTAGCGGAGGTTTACGAGCAGTACTTC. Encoded protein: CASSRRGLAEVYEQYF.

The sample holds one count of this clone. V is TRBV5-1 and J is TRBJ1-2; a weak D match, TRBD1 (6 bases). V shed 0 bases and J shed 4 bases, with 16 bases lying between them. Germline loops: CDR1 SGHRS, CDR2 YFSETQ. The CDR3 is made up of 16 amino acids. CDR3 bases: TGCGCCAGCAGCTTGGGGACAGTAGAGGTCCTCTATGGCTACACCTTC. Translating it yields CASSLGTVEVLYGYTF.

The chain recombines TRBV6-1 with TRBJ2-4; D may be TRBD1 (5 bases). Germline loops: CDR1 MNHNS, CDR2 SASEGT. V shed 4 bases and J shed 0 bases, with 13 bases lying between them. The CDR3 totals 16 residues. The CDR3 bases are TGTGCCAGCAGTGTTTCTGGGGCACTAGCCAAAAACATTCAGTACTTC. Its protein product is CASSVSGALAKNIQYF.

The V gene is TRBV10-3, the J gene TRBJ2-1; TRBD2 matches 13 bases. There are 16 residues in the CDR3. Germline V gives CDR1 ENHRY, CDR2 SYGVKD. V was pared by 3 bases and J by 7 bases, with 6 bases of the junction left unmatched. CDR3 loop: CAISDRTSGSSNEQFF. CDR3 DNA: TGTGCCATCAGTGACAGGACTAGCGGGAGCAGTAATGAGCAGTTCTTC.

The chain carries TRBV5-4 and TRBJ2-3; tentative D call: TRBD1 (6 bases). From germline, CDR1 is SGHNT and CDR2 YYREEE (reference sequence). The V end was cut by 0 bases, the J end by 1 base, with 12 bases between. This CDR3 comprises 16 residues. This CDR3 is CASSLDQGHGTDTQYF. The CDR3 coding sequence is TGTGCCAGCAGCTTGGATCAGGGGCACGGCACAGATACGCAGTATTTT.

The chain employs TRBV7-2 and TRBJ1-4, with TRBD1 identical over 9 bases. CDR3 length: 18 amino acids. The J segment lost 2 bases and the V segment lost 5 bases, leaving 12 bases of the junction unmatched. The V gene's germline CDR1 is SGHTA and CDR2 FQGNSA. CDR3 bases: TGTGCCAGCAGCCCGATGGACAGGGGAGGAAAGACTAATGAAAAACTGTTTTTT. Protein product: CASSPMDRGGKTNEKLFF. Full variable domain (rest looked up from reference TRBV7-2 and TRBJ1-4): GAGVSQSPSNKVTEKGKDVELRCDPISGHTALYWYRQSLGQGLEFLIYFQGNSAPDKSGLPSDRFSAERTGGSVSTLTIQRTQQEDSAVYLCASSPMDRGGKTNEKLFFGSGTQLSVL.

This chain links TRBV6-5 with TRBJ1-5; D remains unclear. The V and J ends lost 0 bases and 7 bases respectively, with 13 bases between them. The length of the CDR3 is 15 residues. Germline V CDR1 and CDR2: MNHEY, SVGAGI. The CDR3 spells CASSYSYWVGQPQHF. The CDR3 DNA reads TGTGCCAGCAGTTACTCGTACTGGGTCGGACAGCCCCAGCATTTT.